This entry concerns a single TCR beta chain. V dropped 5 bases and J dropped 7; count of bases not matched to a gene: 10. The CDR3 is made up of 15 amino acids. The germline V gene encodes CDR1 SGHRS and CDR2 YFSETQ. These data originate in a study of blood T cell repertoires in COVID-19. About the study: Italy, Spain and the United States were the sources of the convalescent and acute COVID-19 samples. From T cells, B-cell-depleted T cells, or PBMCs came the material, which was cDNA or gDNA.

Clones were sequenced by immunoSEQ multiplex PCR, and TCRdb holds only the in-frame ones, with some missing. The sample includes about 240,000 clones, around 86% of them seen just once. The chain uses TRBV5-1 and TRBJ2-2; 8 nucleotides match TRBD1. What was sequenced was peripheral blood. The source is a man under 40 who had recovered from COVID-19. CDR3 region: CASRPDRAKGGELFF. DNA of the CDR3: TGCGCCAGCAGGCCGGACAGGGCTAAAGGCGGGGAGCTGTTTTTT.